This T cell receptor beta chain is drawn from a study of beta chain features in type 1 diabetes. The study, taken as a whole, reports: Sequencing of cDNA might inflate the share of cells that strongly express TCR.

Notes on this clone: What it binds is unknown.

The CDR3 loop spans 17 amino acids. Germline CDR1 reads LGHNA; CDR2 reads YSLEER. The junction had 12 bases not matched to a gene; V was cut back by 4 bases and J by 4 bases. Investigators reverse transcribed all isolated RNA, so they sequenced expressed TCRB transcripts. Libraries were prepared by immunoSEQ multiplex PCR; TCRdb keeps only in-frame clonotypes and omits some of them. Of some 900,000 clones in the sample, around a sixth were seen once. V is TRBV4-3 and J is TRBJ2-1; 8 nucleotides agree with TRBD2. The sequence was obtained from a woman aged 18-29 years in good health. Sequencing used naive CD4+ T cells from blood. As DNA, the CDR3 is TGCGCCAGCAGCCCAATGTTGGGCGGGAGGAGGTACAATGAGCAGTTCTTC. Its translation is CASSPMLGGRRYNEQFF.